This TCR beta chain was recovered during a study of a mutant IDH1 vaccine in newly diagnosed glioma. Study in general: Patients were started on vaccination 4-6 weeks after radiotherapy alone, or with temozolomide cycles.

The method was immunoSEQ multiplex PCR; TCRdb's version includes in-frame clones alone and lacks a portion of them. The table has approximately 35,000 clones, 88% seen once. Time point: week 23, last vaccination. Alongside topical imiquimod, each dose of vaccine comprised 300 ug of mutant IDH1 20-mer peptide. This clone has just one count. Its specificity is unknown. The source was PBMCs, collected from a glioma patient whose treatment included an IDH1 peptide vaccine. This TCR derives from a man in his forties or fifties with glioma.

The CDR3 reads CASSRTGGEGQPQHF. The CDR3 nucleotides are TGCGCCAGCAGCCGCACAGGGGGCGAAGGTCAGCCCCAGCATTTT. The chain combines TRBV4-3 with TRBJ1-5; 9 bases align to TRBD1. The CDR3 is 15 residues long. The germline V gene has CDR1 LGHNA and CDR2 YSLEER. With 4 bases clipped from V and 6 bases from J, the junction kept 7 bases outside the gene matches.